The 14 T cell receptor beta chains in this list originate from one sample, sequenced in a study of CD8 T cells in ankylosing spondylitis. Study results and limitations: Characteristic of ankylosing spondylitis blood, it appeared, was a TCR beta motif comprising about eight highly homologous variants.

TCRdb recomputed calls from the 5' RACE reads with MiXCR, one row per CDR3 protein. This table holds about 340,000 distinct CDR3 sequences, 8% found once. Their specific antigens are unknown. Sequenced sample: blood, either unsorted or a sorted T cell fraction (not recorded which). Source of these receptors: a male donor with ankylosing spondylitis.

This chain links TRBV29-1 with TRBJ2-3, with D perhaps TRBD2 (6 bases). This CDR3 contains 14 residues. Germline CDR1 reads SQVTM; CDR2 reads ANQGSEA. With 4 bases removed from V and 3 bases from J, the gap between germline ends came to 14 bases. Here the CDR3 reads CSVVRPGSTDTQYF. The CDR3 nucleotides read TGCAGCGTTGTGCGACCCGGGAGTACAGATACGCAGTATTTT.

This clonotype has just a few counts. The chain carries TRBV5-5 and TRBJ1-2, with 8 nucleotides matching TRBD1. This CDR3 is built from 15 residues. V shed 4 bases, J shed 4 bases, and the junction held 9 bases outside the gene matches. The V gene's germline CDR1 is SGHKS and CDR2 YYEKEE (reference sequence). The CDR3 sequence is CASSTTGEGAYGYTF. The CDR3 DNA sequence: TGTGCCAGCAGCACGACAGGGGAAGGGGCCTATGGCTACACCTTC.

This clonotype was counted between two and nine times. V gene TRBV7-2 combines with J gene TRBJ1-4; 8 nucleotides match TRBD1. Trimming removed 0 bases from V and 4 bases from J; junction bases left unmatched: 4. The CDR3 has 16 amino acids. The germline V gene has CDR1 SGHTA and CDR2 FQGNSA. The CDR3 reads CASSLARQGYNEKLFF. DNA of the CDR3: TGTGCCAGCAGCTTAGCTAGACAGGGGTATAATGAAAAACTGTTTTTT. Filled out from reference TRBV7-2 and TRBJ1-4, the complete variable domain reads GAGVSQSPSNKVTEKGKDVELRCDPISGHTALYWYRQSLGQGLEFLIYFQGNSAPDKSGLPSDRFSAERTGGSVSTLTIQRTQQEDSAVYLCASSLARQGYNEKLFFGSGTQLSVL.

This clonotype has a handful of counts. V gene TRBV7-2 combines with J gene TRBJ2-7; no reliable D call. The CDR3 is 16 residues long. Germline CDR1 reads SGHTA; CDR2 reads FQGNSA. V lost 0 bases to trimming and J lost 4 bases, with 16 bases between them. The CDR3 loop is CASSLAPRPTSYEQYF. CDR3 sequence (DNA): TGTGCCAGCAGCTTAGCCCCCCGACCTACTTCTTACGAGCAGTACTTC.

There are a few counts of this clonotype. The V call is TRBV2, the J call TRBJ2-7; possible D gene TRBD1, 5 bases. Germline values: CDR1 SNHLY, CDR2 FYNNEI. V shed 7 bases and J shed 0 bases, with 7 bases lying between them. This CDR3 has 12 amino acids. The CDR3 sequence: CASKGDSYEQYF. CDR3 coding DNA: TGTGCCAGCAAAGGGGACTCCTACGAGCAGTACTTC.

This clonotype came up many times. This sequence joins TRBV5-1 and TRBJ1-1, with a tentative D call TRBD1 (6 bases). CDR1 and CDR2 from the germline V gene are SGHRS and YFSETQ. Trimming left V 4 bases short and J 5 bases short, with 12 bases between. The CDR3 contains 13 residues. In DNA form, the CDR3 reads TGCGCCAGCAGCGCAGGGGTTGGAACTGAAGCTTTCTTT. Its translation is CASSAGVGTEAFF.

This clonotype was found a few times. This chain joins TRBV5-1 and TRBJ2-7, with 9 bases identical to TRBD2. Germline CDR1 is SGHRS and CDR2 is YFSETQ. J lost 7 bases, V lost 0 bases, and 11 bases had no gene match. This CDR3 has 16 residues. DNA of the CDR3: TGCGCCAGCAGCTTGGTCCTTGCGGGAGGGCCGGGTGAGCAGTACTTC. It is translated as CASSLVLAGGPGEQYF. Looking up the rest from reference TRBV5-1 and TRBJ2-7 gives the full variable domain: KAGVTQTPRYLIKTRGQQVTLSCSPISGHRSVSWYQQTPGQGLQFLFEYFSETQRNKGNFPGRFSGRQFSNSRSEMNVSTLELGDSALYLCASSLVLAGGPGEQYFGPGTRLTVT.

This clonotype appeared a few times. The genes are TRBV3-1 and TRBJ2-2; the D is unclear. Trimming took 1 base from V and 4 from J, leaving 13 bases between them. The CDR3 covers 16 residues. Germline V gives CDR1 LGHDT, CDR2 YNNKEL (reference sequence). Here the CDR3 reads CASSQADIGRTGELFF. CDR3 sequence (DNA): TGTGCCAGCAGCCAAGCTGACATCGGGCGCACCGGGGAGCTGTTTTTT.

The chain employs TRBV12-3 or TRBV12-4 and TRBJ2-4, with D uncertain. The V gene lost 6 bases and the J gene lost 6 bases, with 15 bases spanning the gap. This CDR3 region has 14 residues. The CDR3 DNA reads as TGTGCCAGCAGCGCTAGGGCAGCAGGAAACATTCAGTACTTC. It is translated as CASSARAAGNIQYF.

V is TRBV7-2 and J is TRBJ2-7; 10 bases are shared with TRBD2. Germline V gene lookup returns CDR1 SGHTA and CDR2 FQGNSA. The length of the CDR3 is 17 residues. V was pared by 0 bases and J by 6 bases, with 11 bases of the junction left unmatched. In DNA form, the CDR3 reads TGTGCCAGCAGCTTAGCTAGCCCTACTAGCGGGGTCTTCGAGCAGTACTTC. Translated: CASSLASPTSGVFEQYF.

The CDR3 DNA reads TGCGCCAGCAGCCAAGAGGTGCGGCAGGCCTTCTACAATGAGCAGTTCTTC. Protein product: CASSQEVRQAFYNEQFF. The chain employs TRBV4-3 and TRBJ2-1; D not certain. The CDR3 is 17 amino acids. From germline, CDR1 is LGHNA and CDR2 YSLEER. With 0 bases removed from V and 3 bases from J, the gap between germline ends came to 15 bases.

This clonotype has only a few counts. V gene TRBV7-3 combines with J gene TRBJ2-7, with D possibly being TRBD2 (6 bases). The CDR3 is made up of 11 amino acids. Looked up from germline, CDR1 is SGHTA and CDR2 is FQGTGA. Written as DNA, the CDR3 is TGTAGATACGGGGGTGCGTACGAGCAGTACTTC. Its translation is CRYGGAYEQYF.

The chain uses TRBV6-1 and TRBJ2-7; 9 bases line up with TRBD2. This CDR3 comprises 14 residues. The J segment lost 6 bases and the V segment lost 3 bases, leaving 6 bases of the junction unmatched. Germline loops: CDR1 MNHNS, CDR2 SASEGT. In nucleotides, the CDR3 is TGTGCCAGCAGTGATAGCGGGAGTCTTGGCGAGCAGTACTTC. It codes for CASSDSGSLGEQYF.

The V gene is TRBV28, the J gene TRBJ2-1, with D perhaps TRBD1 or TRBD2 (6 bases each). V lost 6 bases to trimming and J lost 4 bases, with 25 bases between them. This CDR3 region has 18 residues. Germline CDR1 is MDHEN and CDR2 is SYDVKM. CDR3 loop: CASSLGGPGRLTYNEQFF. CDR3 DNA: TGTGCCAGCAGCCTAGGGGGGCCGGGACGTCTAACTTACAATGAGCAGTTCTTC.